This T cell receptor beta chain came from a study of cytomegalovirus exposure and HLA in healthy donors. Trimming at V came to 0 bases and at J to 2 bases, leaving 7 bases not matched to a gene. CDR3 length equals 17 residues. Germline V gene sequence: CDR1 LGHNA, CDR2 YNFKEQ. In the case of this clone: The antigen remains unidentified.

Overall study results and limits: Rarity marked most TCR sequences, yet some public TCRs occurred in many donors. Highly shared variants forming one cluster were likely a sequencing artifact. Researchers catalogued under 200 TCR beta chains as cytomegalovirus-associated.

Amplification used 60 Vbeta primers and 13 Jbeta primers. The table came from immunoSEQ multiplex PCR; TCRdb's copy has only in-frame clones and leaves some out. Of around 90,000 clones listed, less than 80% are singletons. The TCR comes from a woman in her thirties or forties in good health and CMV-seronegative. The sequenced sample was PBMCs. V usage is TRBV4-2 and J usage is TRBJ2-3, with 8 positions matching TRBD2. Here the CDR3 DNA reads TGTGCCAGCAGCCAAGATAGGGCTAGCGGGTACACAGATACGCAGTATTTT. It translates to CASSQDRASGYTDTQYF.